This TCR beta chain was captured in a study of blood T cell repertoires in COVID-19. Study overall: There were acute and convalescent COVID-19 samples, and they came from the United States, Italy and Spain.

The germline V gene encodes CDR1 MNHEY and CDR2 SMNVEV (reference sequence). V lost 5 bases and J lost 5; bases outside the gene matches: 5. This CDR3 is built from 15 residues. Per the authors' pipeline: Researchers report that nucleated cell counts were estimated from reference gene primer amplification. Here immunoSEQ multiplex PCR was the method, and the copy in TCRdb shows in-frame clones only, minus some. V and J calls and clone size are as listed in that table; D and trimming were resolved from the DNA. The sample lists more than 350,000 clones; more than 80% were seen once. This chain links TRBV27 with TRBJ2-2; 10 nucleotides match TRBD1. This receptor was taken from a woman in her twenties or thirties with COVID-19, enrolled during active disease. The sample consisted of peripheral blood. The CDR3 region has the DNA TGTGCCAGCAGTCCAAGGGACAGGGGAACCGGGGAGCTGTTTTTT. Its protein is CASSPRDRGTGELFF.